This T cell receptor beta chain was identified during a study of PD-L1 blockade in urothelial cancer. The CDR3 extends over 15 amino acids. The V and J ends lost 4 bases and 3 bases, in that order; junction bases with no gene match: 5. Germline CDR1 reads MGHRA; CDR2 reads YSYEKL. Profiling relied on immunoSEQ multiplex PCR, and the TCRdb table lists in-frame clones only, not all of them. The table has about 49,000 clones, around 74% seen once. Study outcomes and limitations: Improved survival was predicted by pretreatment blood TCR clonality below the median.

This sample's time point: pretreatment peripheral blood. To note about this clone: Its cognate antigen is unknown.

The sequence was collected from a man between 70 and 80 years old with urothelial cancer. V usage is TRBV4-1 and J usage is TRBJ2-3; 9 bases are a match to TRBD1. The source was PBMCs, collected around atezolizumab (anti-PD-L1) treatment. This chain's CDR3 is CASSPPGTGTDTQYF. The CDR3 DNA follows: TGCGCCAGCAGCCCTCCCGGGACAGGGACAGATACGCAGTATTTT.